This T cell receptor (beta chain) was sequenced during a study of technical replicates of blood from a few donors. This CDR3 comprises 16 residues. CDR1 is LNHDA, CDR2 SQIVND, per germline (reference sequence). The V segment lost 0 bases and the J segment 6 bases; nucleotides outside the gene matches: 10. The assay was immunoSEQ multiplex PCR, and TCRdb's table has in-frame clones only and misses some. Altogether about 59,000 clones are present, 87% being singletons, with the ten largest covering under 6.5%. This chain joins TRBV19 and TRBJ1-2, with TRBD1 identical over 7 bases. The sequence was obtained from a human donor in good health. Some clones in this sample may be carry-over from other donors' samples. Source material: PBMCs. The CDR3 region is CASSIDRTGIAHGYTF. DNA for the CDR3: TGTGCCAGTAGTATAGACCGGACAGGTATTGCCCATGGCTACACCTTC.